This T cell receptor beta chain was retrieved from a study of T cell responses to AZD1222 COVID-19 vaccine. Study conclusions and caveats: Repertoire sampling was restricted to post-peak T cell response timepoints. Mostly white British, mostly female donors; authors suggested clonal diversity may be underestimated. Close to half of all spike-specific TCRs reportedly target regions of the variants that are unmutated. Seropositive at baseline were only six AZD1222 recipients.

The CDR3 has 14 amino acids. Germline lookup yields CDR1 SGHRS and CDR2 YFSETQ. The V end was cut by 0 bases, the J end by 0 bases, with 7 bases between. Produced via immunoSEQ multiplex PCR; TCRdb's table is partial and in-frame only. This repertoire shows about 190,000 clones, 80% to 90% found once; its top ten account for approximately 7.2%. Note on this clone: Its antigen is undetermined.

The chain recombines TRBV5-1 with TRBJ2-7; D is unclear. The sequence came from an adult in good health. The source was peripheral blood, collected on day 0 of AZD1222 vaccination. The CDR3 loop reads CASSLGLDSYEQYF. In DNA, the CDR3 is TGCGCCAGCAGCTTGGGGCTTGACTCCTACGAGCAGTACTTC.